This T cell receptor beta chain originates from a study of cytomegalovirus exposure and HLA in healthy donors. This CDR3 comprises 12 residues. Germline values: CDR1 SGHDT, CDR2 YYEEEE. The ends were cut back, 1 base at V and 6 bases at J, with 5 bases in the middle. The PCR ran on 60 Vbeta and 13 Jbeta primers. Libraries were prepared by immunoSEQ multiplex PCR; TCRdb keeps only in-frame clonotypes and omits some of them. Of over 100,000 clones in the sample, about 79% were seen once. Study-level results: Serostatus for CMV was the only available immune exposure information. Accurate prediction of HLA-A and HLA-B alleles (for most subjects) was reportedly achieved from TCR beta sequences. Evidence from a later analysis indicated that most CMV-associated TCR beta chains looked HLA-restricted.

This clone was counted between two and nine times. What it recognizes is unknown. Sequences were obtained from PBMCs. The sequence derives from a man aged 55 to 70 in good health and CMV-seropositive. The genes are TRBV5-6 and TRBJ1-5; no reliable D call. The CDR3 nucleotides read TGTGCCAGCAGCTTGCAATTTCAGCCCCAGCATTTT. This translates into CASSLQFQPQHF.